This T cell receptor beta chain was observed in a study of brain T cells in children with intractable seizures. Profiled with immunoSEQ multiplex PCR; TCRdb holds only in-frame clones, not every one. The sample lists about 340,000 clones, 93% occurring once. The time point was: blood from clinic visit 5 months post-surgery; TSC patient then seizure free. Germline V lookup: CDR1 SEHNR, CDR2 FQNEAQ (reference sequence). Losses at the gene ends were 4 bases for V and 2 bases for J; bases not matched to a gene: 7. This CDR3 contains 15 residues. The receptor was isolated from a boy younger than two with tuberous sclerosis and intractable seizures. V gene TRBV7-9 combines with J gene TRBJ1-2; 7 nucleotides align to TRBD1. Sequences were derived from peripheral blood, sampled less than 6 months after surgery. The CDR3 protein is CASSSPDRANYGYTF. The CDR3 coding sequence is TGTGCCAGCAGCTCGCCAGACAGGGCCAACTATGGCTACACCTTC. Filled out from reference TRBV7-9 and TRBJ1-2, the complete variable domain reads DTGVSQNPRHKITKRGQNVTFRCDPISEHNRLYWYRQTLGQGPEFLTYFQNEAQLEKSRLLSDRFSAERPKGSFSTLEIQRTEQGDSAMYLCASSSPDRANYGYTFGSGTRLTVV.